The present T cell receptor (beta chain) was sequenced within a study of cytotoxic CD8 clonotypes in ibrutinib-treated CLL. Generated by immunoSEQ multiplex PCR, the TCRdb table keeps only in-frame clones and is missing some. Among tens of thousands of clones listed, around four fifths were seen once. Comments on this clone: Its antigen is currently unknown.

Germline CDR1 reads SGHDT; CDR2 reads YYEEEE. This CDR3 is 12 amino acids long. V was shortened by 3 bases and J by 4 bases, with 7 bases between the two germline ends. Whole-study findings and limits: Public clonotypes, an uncommon group, contracted or remained stable on treatment.

This TCR was sampled from a human donor with chronic lymphocytic leukemia. The source material was PBMCs, sampled after 24 months of ibrutinib treatment. The chain recombines TRBV5-6 with TRBJ1-1, with D possibly matching TRBD1 (5 bases). DNA of the CDR3: TGTGCCAGCAGCTGGGGGGGCACTGAAGCTTTCTTT. As protein: CASSWGGTEAFF.